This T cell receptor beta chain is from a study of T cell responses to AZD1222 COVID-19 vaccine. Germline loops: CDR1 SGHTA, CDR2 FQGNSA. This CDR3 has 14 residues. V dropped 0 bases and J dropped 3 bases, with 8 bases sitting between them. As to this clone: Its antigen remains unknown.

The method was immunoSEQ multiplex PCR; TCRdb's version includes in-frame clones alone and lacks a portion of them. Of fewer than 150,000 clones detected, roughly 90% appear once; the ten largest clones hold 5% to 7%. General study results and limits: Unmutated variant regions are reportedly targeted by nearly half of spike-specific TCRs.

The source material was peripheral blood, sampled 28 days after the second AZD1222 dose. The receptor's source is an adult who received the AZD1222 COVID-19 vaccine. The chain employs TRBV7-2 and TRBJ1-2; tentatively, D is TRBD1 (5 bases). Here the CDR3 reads CASSLARADYGYTF. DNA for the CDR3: TGTGCCAGCAGCTTAGCCAGGGCTGACTATGGCTACACCTTC.